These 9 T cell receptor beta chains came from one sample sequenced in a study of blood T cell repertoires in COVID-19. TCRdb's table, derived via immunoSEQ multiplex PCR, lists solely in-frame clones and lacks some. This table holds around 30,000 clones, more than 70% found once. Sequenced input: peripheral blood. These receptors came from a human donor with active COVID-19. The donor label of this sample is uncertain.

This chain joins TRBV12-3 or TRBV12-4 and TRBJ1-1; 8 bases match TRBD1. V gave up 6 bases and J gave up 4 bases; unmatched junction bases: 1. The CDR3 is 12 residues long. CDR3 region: CASSTGGTEAFF. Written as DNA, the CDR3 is TGTGCCAGCAGCACAGGGGGCACTGAAGCTTTCTTT.

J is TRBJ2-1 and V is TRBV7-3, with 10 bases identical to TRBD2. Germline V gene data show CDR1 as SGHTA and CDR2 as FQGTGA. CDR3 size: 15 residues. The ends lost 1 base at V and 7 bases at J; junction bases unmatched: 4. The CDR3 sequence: CASSLSSGGQNEQFF. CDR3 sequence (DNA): TGTGCCAGCAGCTTAAGTAGCGGGGGGCAGAATGAGCAGTTCTTC.

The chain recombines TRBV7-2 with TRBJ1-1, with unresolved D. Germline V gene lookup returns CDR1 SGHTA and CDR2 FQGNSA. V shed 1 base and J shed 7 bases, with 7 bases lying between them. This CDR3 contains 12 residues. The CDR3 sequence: CASSLDVGEAFF. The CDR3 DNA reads TGTGCCAGCAGCTTAGATGTCGGTGAAGCTTTCTTT.

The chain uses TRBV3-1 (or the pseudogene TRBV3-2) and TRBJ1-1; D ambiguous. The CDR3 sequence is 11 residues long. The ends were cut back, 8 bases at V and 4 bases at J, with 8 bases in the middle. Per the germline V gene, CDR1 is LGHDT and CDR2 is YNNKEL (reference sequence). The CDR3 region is CASFRGTEAFF. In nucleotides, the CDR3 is TGTGCCAGCTTTCGGGGCACTGAAGCTTTCTTT.

The CDR3 loop is CASSDRGLGTEAFF. CDR3 in DNA: TGTGCCAGTAGTGACAGGGGGCTTGGTACTGAAGCTTTCTTT. V and J are TRBV19 and TRBJ1-1; TRBD1 agrees at 10 bases. Unmatched junction bases numbered 5, after V lost 5 bases and J lost 5 bases. The CDR3 consists of 14 residues. CDR1 and CDR2 from the germline V gene are LNHDA and SQIVND (reference sequence). Drawing the rest from reference TRBV19 and TRBJ1-1, the complete variable domain is DGGITQSPKYLFRKEGQNVTLSCEQNLNHDAMYWYRQDPGQGLRLIYYSQIVNDFQKGDIAEGYSVSREKKESFPLTVTSAQKNPTAFYLCASSDRGLGTEAFFGQGTRLTVV.

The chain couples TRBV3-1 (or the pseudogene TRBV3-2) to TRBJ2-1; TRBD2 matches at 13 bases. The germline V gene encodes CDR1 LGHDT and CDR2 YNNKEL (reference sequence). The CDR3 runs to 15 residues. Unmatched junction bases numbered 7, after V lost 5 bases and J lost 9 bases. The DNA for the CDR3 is TGTGCCAGCAGCGACACTAGCGGGGGGGCCTTTGAGCAGTTCTTC. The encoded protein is CASSDTSGGAFEQFF.

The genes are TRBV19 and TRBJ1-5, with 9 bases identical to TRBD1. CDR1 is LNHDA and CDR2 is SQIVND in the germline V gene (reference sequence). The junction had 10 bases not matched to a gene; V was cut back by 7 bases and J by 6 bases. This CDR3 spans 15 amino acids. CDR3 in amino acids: CASIQDRGAGQPQHF. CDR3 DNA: TGTGCCAGTATCCAGGACAGGGGCGCAGGTCAGCCCCAGCATTTT.

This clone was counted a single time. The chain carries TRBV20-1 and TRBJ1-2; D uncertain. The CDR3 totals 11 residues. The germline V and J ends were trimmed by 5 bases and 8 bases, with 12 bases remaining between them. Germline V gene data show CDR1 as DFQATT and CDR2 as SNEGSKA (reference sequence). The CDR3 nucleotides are TGCAGTGCTGCCCAGATCGGGGGCTACACCTTC. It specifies CSAAQIGGYTF.

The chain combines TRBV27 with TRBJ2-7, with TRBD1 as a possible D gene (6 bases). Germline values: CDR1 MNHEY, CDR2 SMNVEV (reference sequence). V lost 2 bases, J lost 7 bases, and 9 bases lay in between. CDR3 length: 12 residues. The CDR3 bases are TGTGCCAGCAGTTTACAGGGGAGTGAGCAGTACTTC. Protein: CASSLQGSEQYF.